Reported below is one T cell receptor (beta chain). Its antigen target is currently unknown. The record has no base qualities; no much larger clone is one base away. In total, over 600 healthy bone marrow donors made up the cohort. Cohort members were all nominally healthy when sampled, although unrecorded immune exposures were likely present. The donor was CMV seropositive and belonged to the group of some 290 seropositive cohort members. Every donor gave a peripheral blood sample, and the peripheral blood mononuclear cells from that sample were used for TCR beta sequencing. The Qiagen DNeasy Blood Extraction Kit was used to extract genomic DNA from the blood cell samples. These data come from a study of cytomegalovirus exposure and HLA in healthy donors (dated by TCRdb to about 2017). For context, the study as a whole: In an earlier analysis of roughly 500 of the donors, 276 Gb of sequence data and 90 million to 130 million unique TCR beta sequences from roughly 190 million T cells were reported. Roughly 300 gigabases of sequencing data and some 85 million unique TCR sequences were included in an early release covering about 600 HLA-typed donors. Of the approximately 370 genotyped donors, 65% to 90% were placed in the genetic ancestry cluster associated with self-reported Caucasian donors. The study aimed to test whether cataloging public T cell receptors could reveal signatures of past pathogen exposure. The study profiled the T cell repertoires of 666 subjects by immunosequencing and related them to cytomegalovirus serostatus. In addition to the first cohort of 500 to 850 subjects, a separate validation cohort of approximately 110 different subjects was used. High-throughput TCR immunosequencing, statistical association of individual TCRs with disease status, and machine learning were combined to predict cytomegalovirus infection status. A later analysis re-analyzed previously published TCR beta repertoires from hundreds of donors and added high-resolution HLA genotyping to study TCR occurrence patterns. In the later analysis, no new phenotypic data were used to find candidate immune exposures; instead, reliance was placed on TCR beta sequences and their occurrence across donors. An earlier analysis of more than 450 of the donors used high-throughput TCR beta sequencing to judge whether each TCR beta V gene segment behaved as functional or pseudogenic. Alongside the repertoire data, information on donor age, sex, ethnicity and CMV serostatus was compiled. A later genetic analysis used genome-wide SNP genotypes for 398 of the 666 donors, treating that subset as a discovery cohort. All discovery cohort repertoires had been generated using a single sequencing platform. HLA typing covered class I and class II loci at four-digit resolution. Typing coverage differed by locus: A, B, C, DRB1 and DQB1 were typed in about 620-630 donors, DQA1 in about 500, DPA1 in 600 to 610, and DPB1 in roughly 470. Because of strong linkage in the cohort, four to six DR-DQ haplotypes were treated as single units for association and clustering. On average, around 240,000 unique TCR beta nucleotide sequences were sequenced per donor among fewer than 500 genotyped donors of the cohort, with roughly 18% of those sequences being non-productive. Study-wide findings and limitations: Compared with equally common non-associated chains, HLA-associated TCR beta chains in a later analysis were more clonally expanded and had lower generation probabilities. An earlier analysis of some 590 of the donors showed that most TCR beta V segments appeared in productive rearrangements either about 87% or about 30% of the time, which broadly matched IMGT annotations. According to a later analysis, parvovirus B19, influenza, CMV and Epstein-Barr virus appeared linked to several top co-occurrence clusters. According to a later analysis, most CMV-associated TCR beta chains appeared to be HLA-restricted, and the HLA associations seemed to be driven largely by CMV exposure. According to the authors, the approach could potentially be generalized to other disease states and immunological phenotypes. A few of the identified cytomegalovirus-associated TCR beta chains were confirmed in vitro to be specific for cytomegalovirus antigens. Presence/absence analyses assumed roughly uniform sequencing depth across donors, an assumption that may not hold. CMV serostatus was the only immune exposure information available for the cohort. Cytomegalovirus status was reported to be diagnosed by the classifier with high specificity and sensitivity in both the original and validation cohorts. A later analysis found that TCR association rates varied across HLA loci, with DRB1 alleles showing the most associated TCRs and HLA-C alleles the fewest. Compared with the roughly 600-donor mean, donors in an Asian-associated ancestry cluster had fewer N-insertions in productive TCRs, according to a later genetic analysis. A total of around 150 TCR beta chains were listed by the study as associated with cytomegalovirus. Because the 87-base-pair reads could not distinguish some IMGT-functional V segments, including TRBV6-2 and TRBV6-3, those segments were excluded. In a later analysis, over 15,000 TCR beta sequences were associated with specific HLA alleles at a false discovery rate of 0.05. Because counts were too low, about 18 rarely observed V segments, including chromosome 9 orphons, were excluded from the earlier analysis of some 590 of the donors. When HLA alleles, especially DR and DQ, strongly co-occurred, attributing TCR associations to individual alleles was difficult. An association between a missense DCLRE1C variant and V-gene and J-gene trimming of TCR beta chains was found in a later genetic analysis and replicated in an independent cohort. Correlated functional status among segregating V segments might reflect linkage disequilibrium, but an unknown experimental factor could not be ruled out. A further reported finding was that TCR beta sequences accurately predicted the HLA-A and HLA-B alleles for most subjects in the first cohort. This cohort had only TCR beta chains sequenced, and the lack of alpha or paired-chain data limited which features could be detected. Because HLA typing was missing for some donors at each locus, association tests included only the typed subset. A cluster of highly shared sequence variants was judged likely to be a technical artifact of the sequencing pipeline. While some public TCRs were present in many individuals, most TCR sequences turned up only very rarely across donors.

V and J lose 4 bases and 2 bases, and a span of 8 bases separates them. Per the germline V gene (reference sequence), WNHNN is the CDR1 and SYGVQD is the CDR2. The CDR3 spans 13 residues, from the cysteine through the phenylalanine. The entry retains the CDR3 DNA only, 39 bases that are in frame from base 1. Libraries were made using the immunoSEQ multiplex PCR assay. The multiplex PCR relied on a mix of 60 forward primers for TCR Vbeta segments and 13 reverse primers for TCR Jbeta segments. A multiplex PCR assay on genomic DNA amplified the CDR3 region of rearranged TCR beta genes. Amplified TCR beta libraries were sequenced as 87-base-pair reads on the Illumina HiSeq System. Regarding the original processing steps: In a later analysis, tens of millions of unique TCR beta chains were counted across the 500 to 850 repertoires, and roughly 11 million of these chains were shared by at least two donors. Raw reads were error-corrected and collapsed into unique sequences with a nearest-neighbor algorithm that merged closely related sequences to remove PCR and sequencing errors. Alignment of CDR3 sequences to IMGT reference sequences was used to assign V, D and J gene segments. For a sequence to be retained, a match of at least six nucleotides to both a V gene segment and a J gene segment was required. A rearrangement counted as productive if the CDR3 had no stop codons and remained in frame with V and J, and every other rearrangement counted as non-productive. Following IMGT convention, CDR3 was defined as the stretch from the second conserved V-encoded cysteine up to the conserved J-encoded phenylalanine. The earlier analysis of fewer than 700 of the donors excluded sequences that lacked an unambiguous match to a single V gene segment. An earlier analysis of a few hundred of the donors called V segments functional above 56.7% productive rearrangements and segregating when the between-donor standard deviation exceeded 5%. To diagnose cytomegalovirus status from the catalog of TCR beta chain sequences, a statistical classification framework was built. In a later analysis, V and J genes were assigned by comparing TCR nucleotide sequences against IMGT/GENE-DB human TR gene sequences. Using the TCRdist pipeline, a later analysis assigned CDR3 sequences along with most-parsimonious VDJ recombination scenarios. In a later analysis, each TCR beta chain was defined by its CDR3 amino acid sequence together with its V-gene family, and reads lacking a unique V-gene family were excluded. In a later analysis, approximately 640 highly shared, low-generation-probability nucleotide sequences were removed to address suspected cross-contamination and a sequencing artifact. A later analysis calculated a clonal expansion index for each public chain from normalized within-repertoire ranks of inferred template counts. In a later analysis, generation probabilities were computed using a VDJ recombination model fitted to out-of-frame rearrangements, and the results were checked against IGoR. Hypergeometric tests were used in a later analysis to score TCR-TCR, TCR-HLA and TCR-CMV co-occurrence, with a repertoire-size bias correction applied to the TCR pairs. To estimate false discovery rates, a later analysis permuted the HLA or CMV assignments 20 times. In a later analysis, co-occurring TCRs were grouped using DBSCAN, and TCRdist sequence similarity was added for clustering within HLA-allele-positive subsets. Repertoires with fewer than 30,000 or more than 120,000 public chains, plus five repertoires with anomalous nucleotide sharing, were excluded from co-occurrence clustering. TCRdb retrieved this table from immuneACCESS and kept in-frame rearrangements only. Not all clones are present; in checked studies, unresolved V genes account for under half, and no reason is known for the remainder. V, J and clone size derive from that table, while D and trimming were established from the DNA sequence. For this sample the table gives 150,000 to 200,000 clones, of which under 9.5% were detected only once. The ten largest make up 1% to 1.5% of the sample.

Material for sequencing was PBMCs. Recombination linked TRBV10-1 to TRBJ1-2; matching of 6 bases hints at TRBD1 as the D gene. This clonotype was sampled from a woman aged 25 to 39 in good health and CMV-seropositive. The base sequence is TGCGCCAGCAGTGGGACAGCCAACTATGGCTACACCTTC. This gives the protein CASSGTANYGYTF.